The 28 T cell receptor beta chains presented below share a single source sample, sequenced in a study of blood T cell repertoires in COVID-19. The table came from immunoSEQ multiplex PCR; TCRdb's copy has only in-frame clones and leaves some out. Found here are fewer than 120,000 clones, almost 80% of them singletons; the top ten hold approximately 16%. Sequencing was carried out using peripheral blood. Receptor source: a woman of 80 years or more with active or convalescent COVID-19.

V usage is TRBV9 and J usage is TRBJ2-2; TRBD2 matches 10 bases. Germline V gene lookup returns CDR1 SGDLS and CDR2 YYNGEE. This CDR3 has 14 residues. V shed 7 bases and J 4 bases; nucleotides not matched to a gene: 4. The CDR3 DNA follows: TGTGCCAGCCGACCTAGCGGGAGCACCGGGGAGCTGTTTTTT. It codes for CASRPSGSTGELFF.

The CDR3 spells CASSPSPGRGMLNQPQHF. Written as DNA, the CDR3 is TGTGCCAGCAGTCCTTCTCCAGGCAGGGGAATGCTTAATCAGCCCCAGCATTTT. The chain links TRBV27 to TRBJ1-5; TRBD1 might be the D (6 bases). CDR3 length: 18 residues. The germline gives CDR1 MNHEY, CDR2 SMNVEV (reference sequence). V was clipped by 5 bases and J by 4 bases, with 24 bases between them.

This chain links TRBV3-1 (or the pseudogene TRBV3-2) with TRBJ2-1; TRBD2 matches 9 bases. This CDR3 spans 16 amino acids. After removal of 4 bases from V and 5 bases from J, the junction contained 9 bases not matched to a gene. Germline CDR1 is LGHDT and CDR2 is YNNKEL (reference sequence). CDR3 sequence reads: CASSPLTSGHDNEQFF. The CDR3 bases are TGTGCCAGCAGCCCCCTAACTAGCGGGCATGACAATGAGCAGTTCTTC.

CDR3 in amino acids: CASSGQDGNTEAFF. The CDR3 DNA reads as TGTGCCAGCAGTGGACAGGATGGAAACACTGAAGCTTTCTTT. V and J are TRBV28 and TRBJ1-1; TRBD1 aligns across 7 bases. Trimming cost V 5 bases and J 2 bases; bases outside gene matches: 5. Per the germline V gene, CDR1 is MDHEN and CDR2 is SYDVKM. This CDR3 comprises 14 residues.

This chain joins TRBV29-1 and TRBJ2-1; TRBD1 agrees at 10 bases. The CDR3 has 15 amino acids. With V trimmed by 4 bases and J by 0 bases, 3 bases remained unmatched. Germline CDR1 SQVTM, CDR2 ANQGSEA. The DNA for the CDR3 is TGCAGCGTTGCTCGGACAGGGGGCTCCTACAATGAGCAGTTCTTC. This gives the protein CSVARTGGSYNEQFF.

The chain has TRBV2 and TRBJ2-7; a possible D gene is TRBD1 (6 bases). Trimming removed 5 bases from V and 7 bases from J, with 9 bases in between. The CDR3 loop spans 11 amino acids. Germline CDR1 reads SNHLY; CDR2 reads FYNNEI. The CDR3: CASSPDREQYF. CDR3 bases: TGTGCCAGCAGTCCTGACAGGGAGCAGTACTTC.

This chain connects TRBV7-3 to TRBJ2-5, with D maybe TRBD2 (6 bases). This CDR3 has 16 residues. V was pared by 5 bases and J by 5 bases, with 21 bases between. The V gene's germline CDR1 is SGHTA and CDR2 FQGTGA. The CDR3 DNA follows: TGTGCCAGCAGCCCCCAACCGGGCGGGAACGGTGAGACCCAGTACTTC. Protein: CASSPQPGGNGETQYF.

The chain recombines TRBV5-1 with TRBJ1-5; 11 bases align to TRBD1. Germline-derived CDR1 and CDR2 are SGHRS and YFSETQ. CDR3 length: 15 residues. The V and J ends lost 4 bases and 7 bases, in that order; junction bases with no gene match: 7. The CDR3 bases are TGCGCCAGCAGCCGGACCGGGACAGGGGGACAGCCCCAGCATTTT. Translating gives CASSRTGTGGQPQHF.

The V call is TRBV11-2, the J call TRBJ2-5, with D tentatively TRBD2 (6 bases). Germline V CDR1 and CDR2: SGHAT, FQNNGV. This CDR3 is 16 amino acids long. The ends were cut back, 1 base at V and 1 base at J, with 13 bases in the middle. The CDR3 is CASSLGAGRAQETQYF. The CDR3 DNA reads as TGTGCCAGCAGCTTAGGGGCCGGGAGAGCCCAAGAGACCCAGTACTTC.

The chain has TRBV28 and TRBJ2-1, with 8 bases identical to TRBD2. Germline CDR1 reads MDHEN; CDR2 reads SYDVKM. V lost 4 bases, J lost 4 bases, and 6 bases stayed unmatched. The CDR3 contains 15 residues. CDR3 sequence reads: CASSSAGGGYNEQFF. The CDR3 nucleotides are TGTGCCAGCAGTTCGGCGGGAGGAGGGTACAATGAGCAGTTCTTC.

The gene calls are TRBV7-3 and TRBJ2-1; D is possibly TRBD2 (6 bases). V was trimmed by 4 bases and J by 0 bases, leaving 10 bases between them. Per germline, CDR1 SGHTA and CDR2 FQGTGA. CDR3 length equals 15 residues. DNA for the CDR3: TGTGCCAGCAGCTCCGACGGGGGCTCCTACAATGAGCAGTTCTTC. It specifies CASSSDGGSYNEQFF.

This clone occurred many times. The chain recombines TRBV6-5 with TRBJ1-2, with D maybe TRBD1 (6 bases). This CDR3 has 15 residues. Per germline, CDR1 MNHEY and CDR2 SVGAGI. Trimming cost V 5 bases and J 7 bases, with 20 bases left between them. The CDR3 DNA follows: TGTGCCAGCAGTCATGGGGGCTCAGGGGCGATTGGCTACACCTTC. Its translation: CASSHGGSGAIGYTF.

This rearrangement joins TRBV30 to TRBJ2-7, with TRBD2 as a possible D gene (7 bases). Germline lookup yields CDR1 GTSNPN and CDR2 SVGIG (reference sequence). Trimming took 0 bases from V and 6 from J, leaving 12 bases between them. This CDR3 has 13 residues. DNA for the CDR3: TGTGCCTGGAGTGTTGGGGGGGCGAGCGAGCAGTACTTC. Translation gives CAWSVGGASEQYF.

The rearrangement joins TRBV5-1 to TRBJ2-5; TRBD1 might be the D (5 bases). CDR1 SGHRS and CDR2 YFSETQ come from the germline V gene. Trimming shortened V by 1 base and J by 3 bases, and 10 bases separated the two germline ends. This CDR3 is built from 14 residues. The CDR3 sequence is CASSLIDREETQYF. The CDR3 nucleotides read TGCGCCAGCAGCTTGATCGACAGAGAAGAGACCCAGTACTTC.

This sequence joins TRBV5-4 and TRBJ2-1; 9 positions agree with TRBD2. The CDR3 covers 16 residues. The germline CDR1 and CDR2 sequences are SGHNT and YYREEE (reference sequence). After removal of 4 bases from V and 5 bases from J, the junction contained 10 bases not matched to a gene. CDR3 in amino acids: CASSLTAGGPNNEQFF. The CDR3 nucleotides are TGTGCCAGCAGCCTTACGGCGGGAGGGCCCAACAATGAGCAGTTCTTC.

This chain connects TRBV7-3 to TRBJ2-7; TRBD1 might be the D (5 bases). Germline values: CDR1 SGHTA, CDR2 FQGTGA. CDR3 length: 13 amino acids. Trimming took off 6 bases at V and 0 bases at J, with 9 bases between the two ends. The CDR3 DNA reads TGTGCCAGCAGGGCGGACAACTCCTACGAGCAGTACTTC. Encoded protein: CASRADNSYEQYF.

V is TRBV21-1 and J is TRBJ2-3; the D segment call TRBD2 is taken from the table without a DNA check. TRBV21-1 is shown as a pseudogene. The CDR3 spans 17 residues. CDR3 residues: CASSNRTSGKGTDTQYF. In nucleotides, the CDR3 is TGTGCCAGCAGCAATAGGACTAGCGGGAAGGGCACAGATACGCAGTATTTT.

The J gene is TRBJ1-4, the V gene TRBV4-2; the D gene is possibly TRBD1 (5 bases). V was cut by 0 bases and J by 7 bases, with 12 bases left in between. Germline V gives CDR1 LGHNA, CDR2 YNFKEQ. This CDR3 has 15 residues. The CDR3, as DNA: TGTGCCAGCAGCCAAGAACAGGTTAACGGTGAAAAACTGTTTTTT. Translation: CASSQEQVNGEKLFF.

CDR3 loop: CATSRSGQGWTEAFF. The DNA of the CDR3 is TGTGCCACCAGCAGATCTGGACAGGGATGGACTGAAGCTTTCTTT. The chain has TRBV15 and TRBJ1-1; the match to TRBD1 covers 8 bases. With 2 bases clipped from V and 5 bases from J, the junction kept 7 bases outside the gene matches. Germline-derived CDR1 and CDR2 are LNHNV and YYDKDF (reference sequence). This CDR3 contains 15 residues. Full variable domain (rest looked up from reference TRBV15 and TRBJ1-1): DAMVIQNPRYQVTQFGKPVTLSCSQTLNHNVMYWYQQKSSQAPKLLFHYYDKDFNNEADTPDNFQSRRPNTSFCFLDIRSPGLGDTAMYLCATSRSGQGWTEAFFGQGTRLTVV.

This clone has a single count. The chain couples TRBV30 to TRBJ2-3; 8 positions agree with TRBD1. This CDR3 comprises 14 residues. Germline CDR1 reads GTSNPN; CDR2 reads SVGIG (reference sequence). Unmatched junction bases numbered 7, after V lost 3 bases and J lost 5 bases. The CDR3 nucleotides read TGTGCCTGGAGCTCTCAGGGGGCCGGAGATACGCAGTATTTT. Protein: CAWSSQGAGDTQYF.

This chain links TRBV9 with TRBJ1-4; D gene unclear. This CDR3 region has 15 residues. Trimming shortened V by 4 bases and J by 4 bases, and 14 bases separated the two germline ends. CDR1 and CDR2 (germline): SGDLS, YYNGEE. The DNA of the CDR3 is TGTGCCAGCAGCTCCTCCCTTAGCCTTAATGAAAAACTGTTTTTT. The encoded protein is CASSSSLSLNEKLFF.

The chain carries TRBV11-1 and TRBJ2-2, with D perhaps matching TRBD1 (5 bases). V was clipped by 5 bases and J by 1 base, with 11 bases between them. Germline V CDR1 and CDR2: SGHAT, FQDESV (reference sequence). This CDR3 has 15 amino acids. The CDR3 nucleotides read TGTGCCAGCAGCCAAGACAGAGTGAACACCGGGGAGCTGTTTTTT. Amino acids: CASSQDRVNTGELFF.

This clone was observed a handful of times. The chain recombines TRBV2 with TRBJ1-3; TRBD1 aligns across 7 bases. CDR1 SNHLY and CDR2 FYNNEI come from the germline V gene. V shed 6 bases and J 2 bases; nucleotides not matched to a gene: 4. The CDR3 extends over 14 amino acids. CDR3 sequence reads: CASRRDSAGNTIYF. CDR3 bases: TGTGCCAGCAGGCGGGACAGCGCTGGAAACACCATATATTTT.

This clone appeared once. V usage is TRBV7-7 and J usage is TRBJ2-2; 10 bases match TRBD2. The CDR3 is 15 amino acids. Germline CDR1 is SSHAT and CDR2 is FNYEAQ (reference sequence). This CDR3 reads CATRALAGDPGELFF. The CDR3 DNA follows: TGTGCTACACGGGCGCTAGCGGGAGACCCCGGGGAGCTGTTTTTT.

On this clone: In the same sample, other DNA sequences code for this CDR3. The chain employs TRBV29-1 and TRBJ2-1, with TRBD1 identical over 10 bases. Per germline, CDR1 SQVTM and CDR2 ANQGSEA. Trimming took 6 bases from V and 7 from J; bases not matched to a gene: 6. This CDR3 region has 13 residues. This CDR3 reads CSVDRGKRNEQFF. The CDR3 nucleotides read TGCAGCGTGGACAGGGGGAAGAGGAATGAGCAGTTCTTC.

This chain joins TRBV6-2 or TRBV6-3 and TRBJ2-7, with TRBD2 matching 9 bases. Germline CDR1 MNHEY, CDR2 SVGEGT. Losses at the gene ends were 2 bases for V and 6 bases for J; bases not matched to a gene: 14. The CDR3 spans 17 residues. Here the CDR3 reads CASSYLLTGSGSLEQYF. In nucleotides, the CDR3 is TGTGCCAGCAGTTACCTTTTAACAGGTAGCGGGAGTCTCGAGCAGTACTTC.

V usage is TRBV5-1 and J usage is TRBJ2-3, with TRBD2 matching 13 bases. This CDR3 region has 18 residues. Per the germline V gene, CDR1 is SGHRS and CDR2 is YFSETQ. After removal of 4 bases from V and 1 base from J, the junction contained 9 bases not matched to a gene. CDR3 sequence (DNA): TGCGCCAGCAGCCTACGGACTAGCGGGAGTGGGGGCACAGATACGCAGTATTTT. Protein: CASSLRTSGSGGTDTQYF.

This sequence joins TRBV3-1 (or the pseudogene TRBV3-2) and TRBJ2-7; possible D gene TRBD1, 5 bases. Germline V lookup: CDR1 LGHDT, CDR2 YNNKEL (reference sequence). The CDR3 is 12 amino acids. With 2 bases removed from V and 12 bases from J, the gap between germline ends came to 14 bases. The CDR3 coding sequence is TGTGCCAGCAGCCAAACCGTAGGGGTCACGTACTTC. As protein: CASSQTVGVTYF.